This T cell receptor (beta chain) was identified during a study of PD-1 blockade in classical Hodgkin lymphoma. The repertoire was sequenced with immunoSEQ multiplex PCR; TCRdb's copy has only in-frame clones and lacks some. Of 25,000 to 30,000 clones in the sample, around 88% were seen once. Exposure to brentuximab vedotin varied, and each patient had relapsed following autologous stem cell transplantation. The study isolated CD8+ T cells from thawed PBMCs by magnetic negative selection. The sequence derives from a human donor with classical Hodgkin lymphoma. The input for sequencing was CD8+ T cells from blood, taken at baseline.

CDR3 protein: CASSPLDGFYTEAFF. As DNA, the CDR3 is TGTGCCAGTAGTCCCCTCGACGGTTTTTATACTGAAGCTTTCTTT. The gene calls are TRBV19 and TRBJ1-1; no firm D call. V dropped 5 bases and J dropped 5 bases, with 18 bases sitting between them. The V gene's germline CDR1 is LNHDA and CDR2 SQIVND (reference sequence). The CDR3 has 15 residues.